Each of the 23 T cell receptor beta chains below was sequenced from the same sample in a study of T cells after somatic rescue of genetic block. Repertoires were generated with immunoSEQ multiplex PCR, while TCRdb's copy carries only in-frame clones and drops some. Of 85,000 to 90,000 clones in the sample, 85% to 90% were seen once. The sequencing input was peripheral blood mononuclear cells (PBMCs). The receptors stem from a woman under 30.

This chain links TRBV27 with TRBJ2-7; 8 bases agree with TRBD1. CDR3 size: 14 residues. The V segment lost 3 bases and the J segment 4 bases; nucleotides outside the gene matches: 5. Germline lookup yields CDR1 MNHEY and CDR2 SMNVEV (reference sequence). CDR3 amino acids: CASSFAGGAYEQYF. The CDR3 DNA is TGTGCCAGCAGTTTCGCAGGGGGCGCTTACGAGCAGTACTTC.

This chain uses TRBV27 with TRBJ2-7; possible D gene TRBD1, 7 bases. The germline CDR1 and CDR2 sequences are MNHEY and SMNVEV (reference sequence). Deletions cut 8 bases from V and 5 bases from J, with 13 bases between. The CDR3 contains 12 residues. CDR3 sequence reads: CASSLRGDEQYF. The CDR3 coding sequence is TGTGCCAGCTCGCTCAGGGGGGACGAGCAGTACTTC.

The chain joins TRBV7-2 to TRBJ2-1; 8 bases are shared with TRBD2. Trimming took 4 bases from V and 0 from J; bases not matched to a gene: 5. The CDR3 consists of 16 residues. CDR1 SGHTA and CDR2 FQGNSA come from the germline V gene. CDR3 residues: CASSSGSGSSYNEQFF. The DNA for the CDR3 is TGTGCCAGCAGCTCAGGAAGCGGGAGCTCCTACAATGAGCAGTTCTTC.

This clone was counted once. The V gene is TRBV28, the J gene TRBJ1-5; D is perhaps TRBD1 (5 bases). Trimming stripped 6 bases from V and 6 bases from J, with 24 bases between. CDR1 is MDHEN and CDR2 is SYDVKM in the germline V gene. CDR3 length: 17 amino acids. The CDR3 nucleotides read TGTGCCAGCAGCCGAGGGCCAAGGGGAGATAGAGTTCAGCCCCAGCATTTT. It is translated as CASSRGPRGDRVQPQHF.

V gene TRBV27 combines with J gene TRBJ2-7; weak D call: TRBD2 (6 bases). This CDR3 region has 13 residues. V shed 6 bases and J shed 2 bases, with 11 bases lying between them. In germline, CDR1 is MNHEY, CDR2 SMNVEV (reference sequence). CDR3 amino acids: CASRGGVAYEQYF. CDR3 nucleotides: TGTGCCAGCAGGGGGGGAGTAGCCTACGAGCAGTACTTC.

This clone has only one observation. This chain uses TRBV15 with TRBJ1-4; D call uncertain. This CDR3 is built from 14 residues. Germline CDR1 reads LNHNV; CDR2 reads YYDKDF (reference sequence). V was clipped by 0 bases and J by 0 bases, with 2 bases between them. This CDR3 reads CATSRDSTNEKLFF. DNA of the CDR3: TGTGCCACCAGCAGAGATTCAACTAATGAAAAACTGTTTTTT.

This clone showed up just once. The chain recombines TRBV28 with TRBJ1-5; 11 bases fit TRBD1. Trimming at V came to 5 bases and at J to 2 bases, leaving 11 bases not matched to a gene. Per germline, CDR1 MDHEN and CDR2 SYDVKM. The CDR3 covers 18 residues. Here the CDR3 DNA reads TGTGCCAGCAGTAGGGACAGGGGGGGAGAGGGGCGCAATCAGCCCCAGCATTTT. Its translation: CASSRDRGGEGRNQPQHF.

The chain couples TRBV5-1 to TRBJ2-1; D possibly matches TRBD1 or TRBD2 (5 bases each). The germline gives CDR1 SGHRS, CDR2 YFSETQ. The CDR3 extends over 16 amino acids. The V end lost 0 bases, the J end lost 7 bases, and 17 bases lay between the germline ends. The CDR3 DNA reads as TGCGCCAGCAGCTTGGTCGGGACGCCCTCCGGAAATGAGCAGTTCTTC. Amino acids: CASSLVGTPSGNEQFF.

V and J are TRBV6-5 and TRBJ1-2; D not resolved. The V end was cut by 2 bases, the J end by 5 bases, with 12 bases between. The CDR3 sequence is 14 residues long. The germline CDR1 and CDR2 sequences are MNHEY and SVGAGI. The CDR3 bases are TGTGCCAGCAGTTACGGGGAGTTCGAATATGGCTACACCTTC. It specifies CASSYGEFEYGYTF.

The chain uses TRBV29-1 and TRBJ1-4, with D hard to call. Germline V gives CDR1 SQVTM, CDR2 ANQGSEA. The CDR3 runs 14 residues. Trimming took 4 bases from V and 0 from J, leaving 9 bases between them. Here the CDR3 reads CSVVPTATNEKLFF. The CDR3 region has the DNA TGCAGCGTTGTTCCCACGGCAACTAATGAAAAACTGTTTTTT.

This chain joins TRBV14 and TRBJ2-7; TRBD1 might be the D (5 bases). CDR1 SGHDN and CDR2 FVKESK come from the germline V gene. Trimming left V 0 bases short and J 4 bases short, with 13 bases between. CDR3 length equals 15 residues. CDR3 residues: CASSQDGRGWYEQYF. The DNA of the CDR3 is TGTGCCAGCAGCCAAGATGGAAGGGGATGGTACGAGCAGTACTTC.

Here the CDR3 reads CASRLVGETRGAFF. CDR3 coding DNA: TGTGCCAGCAGGCTAGTCGGGGAGACCCGGGGAGCTTTCTTT. The chain employs TRBV14 and TRBJ1-1; D not certain. V dropped 6 bases and J dropped 10 bases, with 21 bases sitting between them. In germline, CDR1 is SGHDN, CDR2 FVKESK. This CDR3 region has 14 residues.

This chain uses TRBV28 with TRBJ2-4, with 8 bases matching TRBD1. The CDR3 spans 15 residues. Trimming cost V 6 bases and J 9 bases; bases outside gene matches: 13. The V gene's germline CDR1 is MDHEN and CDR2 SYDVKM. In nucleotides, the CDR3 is TGTGCCAGCAGGGTTCAGGGGGCGACCACGCGCATTCAGTACTTC. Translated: CASRVQGATTRIQYF.

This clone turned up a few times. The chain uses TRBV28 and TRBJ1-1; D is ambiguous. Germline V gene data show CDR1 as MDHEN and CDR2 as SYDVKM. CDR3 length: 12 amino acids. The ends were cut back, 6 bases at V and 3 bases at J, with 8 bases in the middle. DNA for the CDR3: TGTGCCAGCAGCCCACCTTACACTGAAGCTTTCTTT. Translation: CASSPPYTEAFF.

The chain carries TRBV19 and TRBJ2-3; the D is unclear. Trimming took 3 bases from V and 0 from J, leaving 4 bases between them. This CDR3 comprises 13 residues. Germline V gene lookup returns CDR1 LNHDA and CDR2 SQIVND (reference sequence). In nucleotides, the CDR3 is TGTGCCAGTAGTATCCCCAGCACAGATACGCAGTATTTT. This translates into CASSIPSTDTQYF.

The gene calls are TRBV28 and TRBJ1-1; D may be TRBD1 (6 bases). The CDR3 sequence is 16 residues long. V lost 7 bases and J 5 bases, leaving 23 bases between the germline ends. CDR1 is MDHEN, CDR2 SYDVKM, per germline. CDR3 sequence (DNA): TGTGCCAGCATGAGTTTATTGGGGGCTTCAAGGACTGAAGCTTTCTTT. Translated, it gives CASMSLLGASRTEAFF.

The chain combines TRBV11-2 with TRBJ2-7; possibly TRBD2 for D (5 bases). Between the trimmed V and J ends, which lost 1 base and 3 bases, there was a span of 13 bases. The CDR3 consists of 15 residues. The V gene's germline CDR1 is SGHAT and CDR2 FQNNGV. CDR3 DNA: TGTGCCAGCAGCTTAGGACGGGGTTGGGACTACGAGCAGTACTTC. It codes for CASSLGRGWDYEQYF.

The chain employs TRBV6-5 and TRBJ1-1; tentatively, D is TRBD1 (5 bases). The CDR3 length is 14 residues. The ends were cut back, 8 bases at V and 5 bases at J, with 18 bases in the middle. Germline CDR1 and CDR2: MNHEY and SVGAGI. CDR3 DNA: TGTGCCAGCGGCCAGGGAGGCAGTCGAACTGAAGCTTTCTTT. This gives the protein CASGQGGSRTEAFF.

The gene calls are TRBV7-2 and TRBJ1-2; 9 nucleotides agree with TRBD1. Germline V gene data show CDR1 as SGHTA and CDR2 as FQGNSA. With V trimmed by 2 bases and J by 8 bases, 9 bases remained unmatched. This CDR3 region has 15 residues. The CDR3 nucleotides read TGTGCCAGCAGCTTACGACAGGGGGGTGTTTGGGGCTACACCTTC. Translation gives CASSLRQGGVWGYTF.

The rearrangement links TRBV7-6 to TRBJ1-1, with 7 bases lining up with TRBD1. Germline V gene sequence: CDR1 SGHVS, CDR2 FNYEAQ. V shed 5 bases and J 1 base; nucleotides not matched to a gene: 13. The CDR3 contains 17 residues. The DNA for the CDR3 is TGTGCCAGCAGCCCCGGGCTAAGGACAGGCGGGAACACTGAAGCTTTCTTT. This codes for CASSPGLRTGGNTEAFF.

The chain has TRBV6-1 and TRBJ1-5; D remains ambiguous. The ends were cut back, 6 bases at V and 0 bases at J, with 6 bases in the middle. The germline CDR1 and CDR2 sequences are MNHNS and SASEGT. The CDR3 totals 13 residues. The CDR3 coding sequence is TGTGCCAGCAGGGACTATAGCAATCAGCCCCAGCATTTT. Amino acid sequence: CASRDYSNQPQHF.

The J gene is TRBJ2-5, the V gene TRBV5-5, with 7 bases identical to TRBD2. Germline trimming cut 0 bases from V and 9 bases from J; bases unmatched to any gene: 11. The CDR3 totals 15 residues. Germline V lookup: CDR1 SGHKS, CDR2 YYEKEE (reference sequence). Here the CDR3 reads CASSLASGNAIAQYF. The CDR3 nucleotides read TGTGCCAGCAGCTTGGCTAGCGGCAACGCGATAGCCCAGTACTTC. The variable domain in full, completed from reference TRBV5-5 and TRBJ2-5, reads DAGVTQSPTHLIKTRGQQVTLRCSPISGHKSVSWYQQVLGQGPQFIFQYYEKEERGRGNFPDRFSARQFPNYSSELNVNALLLGDSALYLCASSLASGNAIAQYFGPGTRLLVL.

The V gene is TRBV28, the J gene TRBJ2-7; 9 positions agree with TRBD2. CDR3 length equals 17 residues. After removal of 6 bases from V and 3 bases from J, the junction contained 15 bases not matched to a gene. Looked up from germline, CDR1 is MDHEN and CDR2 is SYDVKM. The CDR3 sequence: CASRSPGLAESLYEQYF. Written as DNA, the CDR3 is TGTGCCAGCAGATCCCCGGGACTAGCAGAGTCCCTCTACGAGCAGTACTTC.